These 19 T cell receptor beta chains were sequenced from one sample in a study of molecular identifiers for immune sequencing clone quantification. Via MiXCR, TCRdb re-called the PCR reads, giving one row per CDR3 protein. The sample yields approximately 100,000 distinct CDR3 sequences, roughly a third seen once. Sequenced material: naive CD8+ T cells from blood, with Jurkat cell RNA spiked in. Subset described: FACS-sorted CD8+CD4-CCR7+CD45RA+ naive T cells. These receptors were obtained from a human donor in good health. Some libraries in this study had Jurkat cell RNA spiked in.

The V and J genes are TRBV6-5 and TRBJ2-5; 7 bases match TRBD2. The junction had 16 bases not matched to a gene; V was cut back by 6 bases and J by 6 bases. The CDR3 length is 16 residues. Germline CDR1 reads MNHEY; CDR2 reads SVGAGI. The CDR3 DNA reads TGTGCCAGCAGCAACAACCATCGGGCGGGAGTGAAGACCCAGTACTTC. Protein: CASSNNHRAGVKTQYF.

In this sample, this clonotype turned up a few times. V usage is TRBV19 and J usage is TRBJ2-1; D uncertain. The CDR3 is 13 residues long. V dropped 3 bases and J dropped 6 bases, with 9 bases sitting between them. Germline CDR1 LNHDA, CDR2 SQIVND (reference sequence). The chain's CDR3 is CASSISNSNEQFF. The CDR3 bases are TGTGCCAGTAGTATCAGCAACTCCAATGAGCAGTTCTTC.

V and J are TRBV27 and TRBJ2-2, with TRBD1 as a possible D gene (6 bases). Germline assignment: CDR1 MNHEY and CDR2 SMNVEV (reference sequence). CDR3 size: 15 residues. V dropped 3 bases and J dropped 1 base, with 9 bases sitting between them. CDR3 DNA: TGTGCCAGCAGTTTTTTACAGGGGAACACCGGGGAGCTGTTTTTT. Amino acid sequence: CASSFLQGNTGELFF.

As for this clonotype: It is likely a read error, because the conserved phenylalanine at the end of the CDR3 is missing. The chain has TRBV28 and TRBJ2-3; tentatively, D is TRBD2 (6 bases). Germline V lookup: CDR1 MDHEN, CDR2 SYDVKM. The CDR3 length is 16 residues. V lost 2 bases, J lost 2 bases, and 14 bases lay in between. CDR3 in amino acids: CASSLGAGPFTDTQYL. CDR3 DNA sequence: TGTGCCAGCAGTTTAGGGGCGGGACCGTTCACAGATACGCAGTATTTA.

This clonotype was counted a few times. The chain combines TRBV19 with TRBJ2-7; D unresolved. CDR1 and CDR2 from the germline V gene are LNHDA and SQIVND (reference sequence). The CDR3 runs 14 residues. Trimming cost V 5 bases and J 2 bases, with 13 bases left between them. CDR3 nucleotide sequence: TGTGCCAGTAGTGACTTGTTGGCTACCTACGAGCAGTACTTC. This codes for CASSDLLATYEQYF.

This clonotype was seen more than once but under ten times. The chain employs TRBV19 and TRBJ1-1; tentative D call: TRBD1 (6 bases). The CDR3 is 18 residues long. V lost 5 bases and J lost 0, with 22 bases in between. Germline V gene sequence: CDR1 LNHDA, CDR2 SQIVND (reference sequence). Here the CDR3 reads CASSPTRPGTYMNTEAFF. In nucleotides, the CDR3 is TGTGCCAGTAGTCCGACCCGCCCCGGGACATATATGAACACTGAAGCTTTCTTT.

This clonotype was detected a few times. The rearrangement uses TRBV12-3 or TRBV12-4 and TRBJ2-1; D is ambiguous. Trimming shortened V by 2 bases and J by 10 bases, and 6 bases separated the two germline ends. The length of the CDR3 is 11 residues. CDR3 amino acids: CASSLSAEQFF. In DNA form, the CDR3 reads TGTGCCAGCAGTTTAAGCGCCGAGCAGTTCTTC.

Concerning this clonotype itself: It may be a read error: a sequence one base away is much more abundant. V and J are TRBV7-9 and TRBJ2-2; D remains ambiguous. The CDR3 is made up of 12 amino acids. V lost 5 bases and J 10 bases, leaving 11 bases between the germline ends. Germline CDR1 is SEHNR and CDR2 is FQNEAQ (reference sequence). CDR3 sequence (DNA): TGTGCCAGCAGCCCCAACATCGTGGAGCTGTTTTTT. Its protein product is CASSPNIVELFF.

Regarding this clonotype: One end of the junction fails to match germline, which may point to a read error. V and J are TRBV7-3 and TRBJ2-1; 11 bases are a match to TRBD2. The CDR3 has 18 amino acids. Germline V gives CDR1 SGHTA, CDR2 FQGTGA. The CDR3 reads CASGLRVLAGGGYNEQFF. The CDR3, as DNA: TGTGCCAGCGGCTTAAGAGTCCTAGCGGGAGGAGGTTACAATGAGCAGTTCTTC.

V gene TRBV14 combines with J gene TRBJ2-4, with D perhaps matching TRBD1 or TRBD2 (6 bases each). The CDR3 is 15 amino acids. Per germline, CDR1 SGHDN and CDR2 FVKESK. The germline V and J ends were trimmed by 0 bases and 5 bases, with 11 bases remaining between them. CDR3 in amino acids: CASSQEGGPQNIQYF. As DNA, the CDR3 is TGTGCCAGCAGCCAAGAGGGGGGCCCCCAAAACATTCAGTACTTC.

The V and J genes are TRBV9 and TRBJ1-6, with D unclear. V lost 0 bases to trimming and J lost 11 bases, with 6 bases between them. This CDR3 comprises 12 residues. Germline assignment: CDR1 SGDLS and CDR2 YYNGEE. Here the CDR3 reads CASSVGVAPLHF. As DNA, the CDR3 is TGTGCCAGCAGCGTAGGGGTCGCACCCCTCCACTTT. Drawing the rest from reference TRBV9 and TRBJ1-6, the complete variable domain is DSGVTQTPKHLITATGQRVTLRCSPRSGDLSVYWYQQSLDQGLQFLIQYYNGEERAKGNILERFSAQQFPDLHSELNLSSLELGDSALYFCASSVGVAPLHFGNGTRLTVT.

The chain couples TRBV28 to TRBJ2-2; the D call may be TRBD1 or TRBD2 (5 bases each). Germline V gives CDR1 MDHEN, CDR2 SYDVKM. V lost 5 bases and J lost 4, with 14 bases in between. The CDR3 length is 15 residues. The CDR3 is CASSAAGTFTGELFF. In nucleotides, the CDR3 is TGTGCCAGCAGTGCCGCCGGGACCTTCACCGGGGAGCTGTTTTTT. Full variable domain (outside the CDR3, taken from reference TRBV28 and TRBJ2-2): DVKVTQSSRYLVKRTGEKVFLECVQDMDHENMFWYRQDPGLGLRLIYFSYDVKMKEKGDIPEGYSVSREKKERFSLILESASTNQTSMYLCASSAAGTFTGELFFGEGSRLTVL.

This chain links TRBV28 with TRBJ2-1; the match to TRBD1 covers 10 bases. CDR1 and CDR2 (germline): MDHEN, SYDVKM. V gave up 6 bases and J gave up 8 bases; unmatched junction bases: 10. This CDR3 has 15 amino acids. This CDR3 reads CASSPAGTGVYEQFF. CDR3 DNA sequence: TGTGCCAGCAGCCCAGCCGGGACAGGGGTTTATGAGCAGTTCTTC.

The rearrangement joins TRBV9 to TRBJ2-2, with D unclear. Germline CDR1 SGDLS, CDR2 YYNGEE. With 1 base removed from V and 8 bases from J, the gap between germline ends came to 6 bases. The length of the CDR3 is 12 residues. The CDR3 protein is CASSVLQGELFF. CDR3 nucleotides: TGTGCCAGCAGCGTATTGCAGGGGGAGCTGTTTTTT.

On this clonotype itself: Since a much larger clone is just one base distant, this may be a read error. V gene TRBV7-2 combines with J gene TRBJ2-5, with 7 bases aligning to TRBD1. Germline CDR1 SGHTA, CDR2 FQGNSA. V shed 7 bases, J shed 3 bases, and the junction held 11 bases outside the gene matches. There are 15 residues in the CDR3. The CDR3 spells CASNAPGQLEETQYF. CDR3 bases: TGTGCCAGCAACGCCCCGGGACAGTTAGAAGAGACCCAGTACTTC.

This clonotype was recorded a few times. The chain couples TRBV24-1 to TRBJ1-5, with TRBD1 as a possible D gene (6 bases). This CDR3 is built from 14 residues. The V gene's germline CDR1 is KGHDR and CDR2 SFDVKD. V was trimmed by 11 bases and J by 4 bases, leaving 17 bases between them. The CDR3 nucleotides are TGTGCCATCAGCGAGCAGGGGATAAATCAGCCCCAGCATTTT. Its protein product is CAISEQGINQPQHF.

This clonotype was seen repeatedly, ten times or more. This chain uses TRBV6-5 with TRBJ1-3, with a tentative D call TRBD1 (6 bases). Germline CDR1 and CDR2: MNHEY and SVGAGI. V lost 5 bases and J lost 0, with 11 bases in between. The CDR3 is 15 amino acids. In nucleotides, the CDR3 is TGTGCCAGCAGTCAGGGGACCATCTCTGGAAACACCATATATTTT. Amino acids: CASSQGTISGNTIYF.

Details on this clonotype: With a much larger clone just one base away, this may be a read error. The chain is built from TRBV6-2 or TRBV6-3 and TRBJ2-2; the match to TRBD2 covers 7 bases. The CDR3 is 14 residues long. Trimming at V came to 10 bases and at J to 6 bases, leaving 11 bases not matched to a gene. Germline V gene sequence: CDR1 MNHEY, CDR2 SVGEGT. The CDR3 reads CATRSGTIAGELFF. DNA of the CDR3: TGTGCCACCCGATCCGGGACTATTGCCGGGGAGCTGTTTTTT.

About this clonotype: The conserved final phenylalanine or tryptophan is absent from the CDR3, which likely points to a read error. The V gene is TRBV5-3, the J gene TRBJ2-1; D is unresolved. TRBV5-3 is reported as an ORF; its role is uncertain. The CDR3 loop spans 15 amino acids. The chain's CDR3 is CASSLDRSSYNEQFY. CDR3 nucleotide sequence: TGTGCCAGCAGCTTGGATAGGAGCTCCTACAATGAGCAGTTCTAC.